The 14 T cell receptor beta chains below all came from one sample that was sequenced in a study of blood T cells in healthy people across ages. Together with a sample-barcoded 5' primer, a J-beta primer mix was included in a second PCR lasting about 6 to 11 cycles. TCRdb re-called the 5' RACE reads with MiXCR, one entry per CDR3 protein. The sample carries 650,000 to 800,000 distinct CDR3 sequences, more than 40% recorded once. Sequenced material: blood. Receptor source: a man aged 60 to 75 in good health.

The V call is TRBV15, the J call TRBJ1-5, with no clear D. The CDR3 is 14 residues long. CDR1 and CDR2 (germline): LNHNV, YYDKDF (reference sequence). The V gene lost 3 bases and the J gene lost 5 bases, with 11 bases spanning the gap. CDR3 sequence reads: CATSSYRRDQPQHF. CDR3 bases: TGTGCCACCAGCAGTTATCGTAGGGATCAGCCCCAGCATTTT.

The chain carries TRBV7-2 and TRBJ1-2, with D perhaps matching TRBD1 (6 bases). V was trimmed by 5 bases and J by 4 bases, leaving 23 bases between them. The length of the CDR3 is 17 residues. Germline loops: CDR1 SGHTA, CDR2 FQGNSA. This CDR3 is CASSRQAIQTEAYGYTF. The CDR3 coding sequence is TGTGCCAGCAGCAGACAGGCCATTCAAACGGAAGCCTATGGCTACACCTTC. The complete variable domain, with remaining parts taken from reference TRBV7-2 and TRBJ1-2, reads GAGVSQSPSNKVTEKGKDVELRCDPISGHTALYWYRQSLGQGLEFLIYFQGNSAPDKSGLPSDRFSAERTGGSVSTLTIQRTQQEDSAVYLCASSRQAIQTEAYGYTFGSGTRLTVV.

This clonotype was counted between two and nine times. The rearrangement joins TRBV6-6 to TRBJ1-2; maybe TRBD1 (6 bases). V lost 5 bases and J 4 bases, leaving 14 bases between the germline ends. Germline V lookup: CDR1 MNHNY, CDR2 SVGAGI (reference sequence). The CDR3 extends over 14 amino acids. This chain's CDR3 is CASSNQAGVYGYTF. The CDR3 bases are TGTGCCAGCAGTAATCAGGCAGGGGTCTATGGCTACACCTTC.

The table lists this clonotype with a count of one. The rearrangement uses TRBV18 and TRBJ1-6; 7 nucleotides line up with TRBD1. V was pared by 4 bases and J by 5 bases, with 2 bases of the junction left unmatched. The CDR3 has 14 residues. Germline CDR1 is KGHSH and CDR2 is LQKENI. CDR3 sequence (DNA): TGTGCCAGCTCACAGGGGGCTGATAATTCACCCCTCCACTTT. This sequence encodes CASSQGADNSPLHF.

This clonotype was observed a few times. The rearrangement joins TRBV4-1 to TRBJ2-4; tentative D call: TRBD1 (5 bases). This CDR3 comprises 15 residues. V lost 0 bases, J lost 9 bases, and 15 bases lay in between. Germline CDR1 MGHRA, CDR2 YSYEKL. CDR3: CASSQEVSGLSIQYF. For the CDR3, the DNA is TGCGCCAGCAGCCAAGAAGTTTCAGGGTTGAGCATTCAGTACTTC.

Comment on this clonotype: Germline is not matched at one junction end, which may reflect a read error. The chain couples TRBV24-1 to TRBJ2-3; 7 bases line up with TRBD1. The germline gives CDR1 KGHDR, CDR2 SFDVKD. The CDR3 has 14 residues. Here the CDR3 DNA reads TGTGCCACCAGCACCCCCACCGGGACAGATACGCGGTATTTT. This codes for CATSTPTGTDTRYF.

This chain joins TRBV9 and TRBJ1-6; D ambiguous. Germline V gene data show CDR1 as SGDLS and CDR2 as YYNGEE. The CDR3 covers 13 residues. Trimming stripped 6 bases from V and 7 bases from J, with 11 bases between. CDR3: CASTPDGNSPLHF. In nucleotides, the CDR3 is TGTGCCAGCACCCCGGACGGGAATTCACCCCTCCACTTT.

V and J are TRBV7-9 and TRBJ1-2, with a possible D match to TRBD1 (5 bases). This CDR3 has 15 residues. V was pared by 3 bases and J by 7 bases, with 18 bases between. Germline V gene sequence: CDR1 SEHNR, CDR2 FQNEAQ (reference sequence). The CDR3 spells CASSFFEGSLVGYTF. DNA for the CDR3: TGTGCCAGCAGCTTTTTCGAGGGGAGTTTGGTTGGCTACACCTTC.

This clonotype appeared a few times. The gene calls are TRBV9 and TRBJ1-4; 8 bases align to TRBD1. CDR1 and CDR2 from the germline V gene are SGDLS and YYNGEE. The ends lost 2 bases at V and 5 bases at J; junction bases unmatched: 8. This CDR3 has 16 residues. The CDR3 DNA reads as TGTGCCAGCAGCGTTCACGCCGGGACAGGAAATGAAAAACTGTTTTTT. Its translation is CASSVHAGTGNEKLFF.

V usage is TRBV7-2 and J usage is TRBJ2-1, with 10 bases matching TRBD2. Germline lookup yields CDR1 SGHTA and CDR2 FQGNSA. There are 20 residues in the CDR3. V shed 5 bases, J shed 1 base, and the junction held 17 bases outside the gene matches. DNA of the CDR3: TGTGCCAGCAGCCCTCCTTATGGTAGCGGGGGGCCAACGTCCTACAATGAGCAGTTCTTC. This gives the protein CASSPPYGSGGPTSYNEQFF.

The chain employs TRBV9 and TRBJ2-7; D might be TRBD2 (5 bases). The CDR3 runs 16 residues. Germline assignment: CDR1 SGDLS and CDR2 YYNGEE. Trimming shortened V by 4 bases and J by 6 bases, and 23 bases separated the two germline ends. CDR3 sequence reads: CASSPSPKRTPCEQYF. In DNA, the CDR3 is TGTGCCAGCAGCCCCTCGCCGAAGCGGACCCCCTGCGAGCAGTACTTC.

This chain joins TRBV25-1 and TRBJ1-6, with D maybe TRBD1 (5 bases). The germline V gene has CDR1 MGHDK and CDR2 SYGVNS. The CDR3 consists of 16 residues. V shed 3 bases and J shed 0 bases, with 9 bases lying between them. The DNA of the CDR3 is TGTGCCAGCAGTGATGGGGCGAGCTCCTATAATTCACCCCTCCACTTT. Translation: CASSDGASSYNSPLHF.

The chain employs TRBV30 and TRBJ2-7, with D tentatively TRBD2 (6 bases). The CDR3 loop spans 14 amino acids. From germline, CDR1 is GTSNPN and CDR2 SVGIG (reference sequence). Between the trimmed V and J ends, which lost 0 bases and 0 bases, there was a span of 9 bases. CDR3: CAWSVVGGSYEQYF. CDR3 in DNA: TGTGCCTGGAGTGTTGTGGGGGGCTCCTACGAGCAGTACTTC.

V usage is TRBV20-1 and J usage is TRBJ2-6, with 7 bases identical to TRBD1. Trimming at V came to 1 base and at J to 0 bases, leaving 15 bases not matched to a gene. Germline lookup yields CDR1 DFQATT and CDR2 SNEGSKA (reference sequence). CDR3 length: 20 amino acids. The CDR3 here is CSARGFSTGQNSSGANVLTF. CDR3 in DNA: TGCAGTGCTAGAGGGTTCTCGACAGGGCAAAATTCCTCTGGGGCCAACGTCCTGACTTTC.